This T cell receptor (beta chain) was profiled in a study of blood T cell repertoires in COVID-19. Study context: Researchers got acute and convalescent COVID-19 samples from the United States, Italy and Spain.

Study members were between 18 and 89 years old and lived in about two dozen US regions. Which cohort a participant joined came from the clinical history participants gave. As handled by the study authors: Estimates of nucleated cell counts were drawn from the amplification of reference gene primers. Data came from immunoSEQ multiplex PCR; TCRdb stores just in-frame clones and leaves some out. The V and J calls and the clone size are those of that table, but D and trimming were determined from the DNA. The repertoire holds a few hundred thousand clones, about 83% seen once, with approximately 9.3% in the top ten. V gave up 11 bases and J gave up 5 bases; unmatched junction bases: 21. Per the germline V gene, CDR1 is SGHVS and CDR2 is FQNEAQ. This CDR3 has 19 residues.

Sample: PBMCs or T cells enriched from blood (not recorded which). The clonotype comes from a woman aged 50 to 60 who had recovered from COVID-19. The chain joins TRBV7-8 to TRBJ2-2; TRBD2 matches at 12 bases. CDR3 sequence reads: CAPPDGASGGASLTGELFF. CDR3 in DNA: TGTGCCCCCCCCGACGGGGCTAGCGGGGGGGCCAGCTTAACCGGGGAGCTGTTTTTT.